Listed below are T cell receptor beta chains from one sample, sequenced in a study of shared clonotypes between healthy human individuals. The repertoire was sequenced with immunoSEQ multiplex PCR; TCRdb's copy has only in-frame clones and lacks some. The data contain roughly 110,000 clones, about 70% of them seen just once; the ten biggest clones take up about 22%. Sequenced material: memory CD8+ T cells sorted from blood. The receptors come from a woman aged 25 to 39 in good health. Each CDR3 is given with its conserved first and last residue. The D gene is left open where the match is weak. The size entry is marked missing in some rows and otherwise reads once, few, many or a size class.

abundance: few
j_gene: TRBJ1-2
v_gene: TRBV11-2
d_gene: TRBD1
CDR3nt: TGTGCCAGCAGCTCTCAGACAGGGCTTGGCTACACCTTC
CDR3aa: CASSSQTGLGYTF

abundance: .
j_gene: TRBJ2-1
v_gene: TRBV9
d_gene: .
CDR3nt: TGTGCCAGCAGCGTAGGGGGCGGGTCGGGTGAGCAGTTCTTC
CDR3aa: CASSVGGGSGEQFF

abundance: .
j_gene: TRBJ2-1
v_gene: TRBV4-1
d_gene: TRBD2
CDR3nt: TGCGCCAGCAGCCAACGTCACGCGACTAGCGGCAACAATGAGCAGTTCTTC
CDR3aa: CASSQRHATSGNNEQFF

abundance: .
j_gene: TRBJ1-2
v_gene: TRBV19
d_gene: TRBD1
CDR3nt: TGTGCCAGTAGTATTAATGGTCAGGGGGCCATCCACGGCTACACCTTC
CDR3aa: CASSINGQGAIHGYTF

abundance: .
j_gene: TRBJ1-2
v_gene: TRBV7-9
d_gene: TRBD1
CDR3nt: TGTGCCAGCAGCTTTTGGACAGGGGGTGATGGCTACACCTTC
CDR3aa: CASSFWTGGDGYTF

abundance: .
j_gene: TRBJ2-7
v_gene: TRBV21-1
d_gene: .
CDR3nt: TGTGCCAGCAGCCAAGGGGGAAGCTCCTACGAGCAGTACTTC
CDR3aa: CASSQGGSSYEQYF

abundance: .
j_gene: TRBJ2-7
v_gene: TRBV7-9
d_gene: TRBD1
CDR3nt: TGTGCCAGCAGCTTCCTAGGGACAGGGCACTACGAGCAGTACTTC
CDR3aa: CASSFLGTGHYEQYF

abundance: .
j_gene: TRBJ2-5
v_gene: TRBV7-8
d_gene: .
CDR3nt: TGTGCCACAAGGGTACCGGGGGTGAGGCGGGAGACCCAGTACTTC
CDR3aa: CATRVPGVRRETQYF

abundance: .
j_gene: TRBJ2-5
v_gene: TRBV11-2
d_gene: TRBD2
CDR3nt: TGTGCCAGCAGCTCGTTCACTAGCGAGGAGACCCAGTACTTC
CDR3aa: CASSSFTSEETQYF

abundance: once
j_gene: TRBJ1-1
v_gene: TRBV11-2
d_gene: .
CDR3nt: TGTGCCAGCAGCTTGTTGGGCACGGTTAACACTGAAGCTTTCTTT
CDR3aa: CASSLLGTVNTEAFF

abundance: .
j_gene: TRBJ1-4
v_gene: TRBV11-2
d_gene: .
CDR3nt: TGTGCCAGCAGCCCCCTGCGGGGATTCGACGGAAAACTGTTTTTT
CDR3aa: CASSPLRGFDGKLFF

abundance: .
j_gene: TRBJ1-4
v_gene: TRBV19
d_gene: .
CDR3nt: TGTGCCAGTAGTATTACGTGGCAGACAACTAATGAAAAACTGTTTTTT
CDR3aa: CASSITWQTTNEKLFF

abundance: many
j_gene: TRBJ2-1
v_gene: TRBV21-1
d_gene: .
CDR3nt: TGTGCCAGCAGCAAAGGTGGACAGGACCGTTCTAGCGGGAGTCTAAATGAGCAGTTCTTC
CDR3aa: CASSKGGQDRSSGSLNEQFF

abundance: .
j_gene: TRBJ2-7
v_gene: TRBV7-6
d_gene: .
CDR3nt: TGTGCCAGCAGCTTAGAGGGGGACGGGACTCGCGCCGAGCAGTACTTC
CDR3aa: CASSLEGDGTRAEQYF

abundance: .
j_gene: TRBJ2-4
v_gene: TRBV15
d_gene: .
CDR3nt: TGTGCCACCTCCCAAAGGGGGGGTCCCAAAAACATTCAGTACTTC
CDR3aa: CATSQRGGPKNIQYF

abundance: few
j_gene: TRBJ1-5
v_gene: TRBV9
d_gene: .
CDR3nt: TGTGCCAGCAGCGCCCATAGCAATCAGCCCCAGCATTTT
CDR3aa: CASSAHSNQPQHF

abundance: few
j_gene: TRBJ1-2
v_gene: TRBV19
d_gene: .
CDR3nt: TGTGCCAGTAGTAAGACAGAATTCTATGGCTACACCTTC
CDR3aa: CASSKTEFYGYTF

abundance: .
j_gene: TRBJ2-7
v_gene: TRBV9
d_gene: TRBD2
CDR3nt: TGTGCCAGCAGCCCCACATCCCTAGCGGGTAGCTACGAGCAGTACTTC
CDR3aa: CASSPTSLAGSYEQYF

abundance: .
j_gene: TRBJ2-7
v_gene: TRBV10-3
d_gene: TRBD2
CDR3nt: TGTGCCATCGGGGGGCGGGAGGCCCTCGAGCAGTACTTC
CDR3aa: CAIGGREALEQYF

abundance: few
j_gene: TRBJ2-7
v_gene: TRBV11-3
d_gene: .
CDR3nt: TGTGCCAGCAGCTTAGGCGGGGCCACCTACGAGCAGTACTTC
CDR3aa: CASSLGGATYEQYF

abundance: .
j_gene: TRBJ1-5
v_gene: TRBV30
d_gene: .
CDR3nt: TGTGCCTGGAGTGACCGCCTTCCCCAGCATTTT
CDR3aa: CAWSDRLPQHF

abundance: .
j_gene: TRBJ2-7
v_gene: TRBV13
d_gene: .
CDR3nt: TGTGCCAGCAGCCCTGAGGGGGGTAAGGACTGGCGCGAGCAGTACTTC
CDR3aa: CASSPEGGKDWREQYF

abundance: .
j_gene: TRBJ1-1
v_gene: TRBV7-9
d_gene: .
CDR3nt: TGTGCCAGCAGCTTAGCCCAGGCCGGCACTGAAGCTTTCTTT
CDR3aa: CASSLAQAGTEAFF

abundance: .
j_gene: TRBJ2-5
v_gene: TRBV6-6
d_gene: .
CDR3nt: TGTGCCAGCTTTAACGCGAAGGGGCAAGAGACCCAGTACTTC
CDR3aa: CASFNAKGQETQYF

abundance: .
j_gene: TRBJ2-7
v_gene: TRBV30
d_gene: TRBD2
CDR3nt: TGTGCCTGGACTAGCGGGAGTACTTCCCGCGGTGAGCAGTACTTC
CDR3aa: CAWTSGSTSRGEQYF

abundance: .
j_gene: TRBJ2-7
v_gene: TRBV7-9
d_gene: .
CDR3nt: TGTGCCAGCAGCTTAGGAAATGGGGGCGAGCAGTACTTC
CDR3aa: CASSLGNGGEQYF